This T cell receptor beta chain was recovered during a study of cytomegalovirus exposure and HLA in healthy donors. General study results and limits: The listing of roughly 160 TCR beta chains classed them as cytomegalovirus-associated.

Looked up from germline, CDR1 is SGHRS and CDR2 is YFSETQ. The V segment lost 4 bases and the J segment 0 bases; nucleotides outside the gene matches: 7. The CDR3 consists of 16 residues. PCR primers comprised 60 Vbeta and 13 Jbeta primers. TCRdb keeps only in-frame clones here, not all; method: immunoSEQ multiplex PCR. Of 20,000 to 30,000 clones in the sample, 70% were seen once. This clone was seen just once. Its antigen remains unidentified. This receptor was identified in a woman aged 50 to 65 in good health and CMV-seronegative. The sample taken for sequencing was PBMCs. The chain recombines TRBV5-1 with TRBJ1-5; 7 nucleotides align to TRBD1. DNA of the CDR3: TGCGCCAGCAGCCCCCAGGGGGATTATAGCAATCAGCCCCAGCATTTT. Translated: CASSPQGDYSNQPQHF.